This T cell receptor beta chain is from a study of blood T cell repertoires in COVID-19. Whole-study context: There were acute and convalescent COVID-19 samples, and they came from the United States, Italy and Spain. Nucleic acid was either cDNA or gDNA, and it came from T cells, B-cell-depleted T cells, or PBMCs.

The V gene's germline CDR1 is MDHEN and CDR2 SYDVKM. This CDR3 is 12 amino acids long. V lost 8 bases to trimming and J lost 3 bases, with 11 bases between them. Clones were read by immunoSEQ multiplex PCR, and TCRdb kept only the in-frame ones, dropping some. The repertoire holds about 56,000 clones, with 80% to 90% as singletons. The sequencing input was peripheral blood. The genes are TRBV28 and TRBJ2-7; D is perhaps TRBD2 (6 bases). This TCR derives from a woman at least 80 years old with acute or convalescent COVID-19. The CDR3 loop is CASFGGVYEQYF. The CDR3 DNA sequence: TGTGCCAGCTTTGGCGGGGTCTACGAGCAGTACTTC.